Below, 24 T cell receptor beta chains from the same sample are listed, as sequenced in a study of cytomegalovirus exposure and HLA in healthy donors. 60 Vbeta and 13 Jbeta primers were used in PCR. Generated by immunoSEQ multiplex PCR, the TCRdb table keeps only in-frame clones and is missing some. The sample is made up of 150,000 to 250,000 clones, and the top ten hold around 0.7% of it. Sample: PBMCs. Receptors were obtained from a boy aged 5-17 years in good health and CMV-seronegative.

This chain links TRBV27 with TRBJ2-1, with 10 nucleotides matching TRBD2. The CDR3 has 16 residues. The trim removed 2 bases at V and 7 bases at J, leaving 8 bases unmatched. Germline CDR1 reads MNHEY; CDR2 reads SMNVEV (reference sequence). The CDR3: CASSLQSGGARNEQFF. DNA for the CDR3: TGTGCCAGCAGTTTACAAAGCGGGGGGGCTAGGAATGAGCAGTTCTTC.

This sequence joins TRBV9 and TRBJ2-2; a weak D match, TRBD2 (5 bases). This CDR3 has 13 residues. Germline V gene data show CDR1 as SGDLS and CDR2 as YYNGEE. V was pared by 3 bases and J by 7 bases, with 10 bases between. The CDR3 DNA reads TGTGCCAGCAGCGCCTTTACTAGCGGGGAGCTGTTTTTT. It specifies CASSAFTSGELFF.

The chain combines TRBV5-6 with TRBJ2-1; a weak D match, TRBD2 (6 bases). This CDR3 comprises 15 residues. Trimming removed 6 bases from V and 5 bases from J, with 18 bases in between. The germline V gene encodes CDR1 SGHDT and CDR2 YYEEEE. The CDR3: CASIFRGGDHNEQFF. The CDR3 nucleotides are TGTGCCAGCATTTTTCGGGGCGGGGACCACAATGAGCAGTTCTTC.

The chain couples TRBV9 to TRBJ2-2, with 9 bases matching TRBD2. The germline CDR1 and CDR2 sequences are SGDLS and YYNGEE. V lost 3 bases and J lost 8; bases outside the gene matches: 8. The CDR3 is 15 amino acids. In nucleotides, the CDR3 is TGTGCCAGCAGCGGCGGGGGGGCGTTTGATGGGGAGCTGTTTTTT. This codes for CASSGGGAFDGELFF. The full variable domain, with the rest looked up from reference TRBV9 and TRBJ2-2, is DSGVTQTPKHLITATGQRVTLRCSPRSGDLSVYWYQQSLDQGLQFLIQYYNGEERAKGNILERFSAQQFPDLHSELNLSSLELGDSALYFCASSGGGAFDGELFFGEGSRLTVL.

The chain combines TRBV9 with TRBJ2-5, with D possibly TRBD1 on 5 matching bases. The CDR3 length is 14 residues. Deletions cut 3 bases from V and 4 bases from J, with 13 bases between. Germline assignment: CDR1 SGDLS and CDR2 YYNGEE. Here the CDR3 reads CASSGILGLETQYF. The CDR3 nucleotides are TGTGCCAGCAGCGGCATTTTGGGGCTAGAGACCCAGTACTTC.

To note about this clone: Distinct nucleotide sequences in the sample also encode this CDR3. This CDR3 reads CASRTGAGTEAFF. CDR3 coding DNA: TGTGCCAGTAGAACAGGGGCGGGAACTGAAGCTTTCTTT. The chain carries TRBV19 and TRBJ1-1, with 7 bases aligning to TRBD1. With 6 bases clipped from V and 5 bases from J, the junction kept 6 bases outside the gene matches. The CDR3 covers 13 residues. Germline loops: CDR1 LNHDA, CDR2 SQIVND (reference sequence).

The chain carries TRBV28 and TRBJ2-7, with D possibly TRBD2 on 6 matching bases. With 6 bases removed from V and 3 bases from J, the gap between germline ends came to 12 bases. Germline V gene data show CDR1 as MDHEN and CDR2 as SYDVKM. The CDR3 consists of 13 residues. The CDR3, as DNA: TGTGCCAGCAGCAACCCGGGACTCTACGAGCAGTACTTC. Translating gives CASSNPGLYEQYF.

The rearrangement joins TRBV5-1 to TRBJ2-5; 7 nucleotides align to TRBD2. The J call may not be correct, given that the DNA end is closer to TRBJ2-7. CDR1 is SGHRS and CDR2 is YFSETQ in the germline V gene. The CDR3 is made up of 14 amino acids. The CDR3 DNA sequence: TGCGCCAGCAGCTTGGAATGGGGGGGGTACGAGCAGTACTTC. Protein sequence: CASSLEWGGYEQYF.

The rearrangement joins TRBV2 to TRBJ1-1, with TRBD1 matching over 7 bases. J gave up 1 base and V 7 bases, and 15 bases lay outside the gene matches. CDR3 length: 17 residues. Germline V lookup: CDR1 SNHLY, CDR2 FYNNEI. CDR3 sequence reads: CASTRQGHTTANTEAFF. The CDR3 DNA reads TGTGCCAGCACACGACAGGGCCACACAACCGCGAACACTGAAGCTTTCTTT.

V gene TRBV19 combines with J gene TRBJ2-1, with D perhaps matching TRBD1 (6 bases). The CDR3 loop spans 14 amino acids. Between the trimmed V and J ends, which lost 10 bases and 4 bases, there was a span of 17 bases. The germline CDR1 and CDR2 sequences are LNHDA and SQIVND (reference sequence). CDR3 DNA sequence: TGTGCCACAAGTAGAGGGGGACCATACAATGAGCAGTTCTTC. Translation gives CATSRGGPYNEQFF.

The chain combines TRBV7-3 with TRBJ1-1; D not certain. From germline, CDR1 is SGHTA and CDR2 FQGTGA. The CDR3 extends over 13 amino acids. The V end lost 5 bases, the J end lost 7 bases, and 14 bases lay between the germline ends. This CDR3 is CASSQDGRGEAFF. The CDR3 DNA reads TGTGCCAGCAGCCAGGACGGACGGGGTGAAGCTTTCTTT.

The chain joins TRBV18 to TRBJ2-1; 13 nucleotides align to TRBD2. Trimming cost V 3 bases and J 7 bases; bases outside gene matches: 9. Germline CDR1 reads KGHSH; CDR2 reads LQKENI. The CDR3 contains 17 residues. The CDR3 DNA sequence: TGTGCCAGCTCACCTGGAACTAGCGGGGGGGCAGAAAATGAGCAGTTCTTC. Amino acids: CASSPGTSGGAENEQFF.

The DNA of the CDR3 is TGTGCCAGCAGCTACCCTGCTGGAGGGTCGATCGGTTCACCCCTCCACTTT. It codes for CASSYPAGGSIGSPLHF. V and J are TRBV7-9 and TRBJ1-6; unclear D gene. V lost 4 bases to trimming and J lost 9 bases, with 22 bases between them. CDR1 SEHNR and CDR2 FQNEAQ come from the germline V gene (reference sequence). The CDR3 extends over 17 amino acids.

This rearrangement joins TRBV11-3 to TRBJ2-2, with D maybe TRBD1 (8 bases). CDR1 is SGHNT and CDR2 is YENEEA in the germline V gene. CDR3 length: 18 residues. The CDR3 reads CKVTGQDGLAANTGELFF. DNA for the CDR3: TGTAAGGTAACGGGACAGGACGGGCTAGCGGCTAACACCGGGGAGCTGTTTTTT.

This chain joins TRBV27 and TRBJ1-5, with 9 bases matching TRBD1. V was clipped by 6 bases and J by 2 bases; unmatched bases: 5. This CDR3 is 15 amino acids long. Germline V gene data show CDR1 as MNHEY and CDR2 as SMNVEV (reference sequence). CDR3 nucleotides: TGTGCCAGCAGAAGGACAGGGGCAGGCAATCAGCCCCAGCATTTT. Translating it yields CASRRTGAGNQPQHF.

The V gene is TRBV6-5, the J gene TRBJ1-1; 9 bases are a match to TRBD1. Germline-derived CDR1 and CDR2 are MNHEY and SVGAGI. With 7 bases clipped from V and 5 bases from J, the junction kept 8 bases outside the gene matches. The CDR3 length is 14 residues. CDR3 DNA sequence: TGTGCCAGCAAGAAGGACAGGGGACGGACTGAAGCTTTCTTT. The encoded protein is CASKKDRGRTEAFF.

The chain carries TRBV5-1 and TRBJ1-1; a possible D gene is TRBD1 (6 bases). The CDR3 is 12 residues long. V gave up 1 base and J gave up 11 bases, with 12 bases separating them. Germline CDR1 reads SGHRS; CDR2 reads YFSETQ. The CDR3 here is CASSLSGGAAFF. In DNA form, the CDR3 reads TGCGCCAGCAGCTTGTCGGGGGGCGCGGCTTTCTTT.

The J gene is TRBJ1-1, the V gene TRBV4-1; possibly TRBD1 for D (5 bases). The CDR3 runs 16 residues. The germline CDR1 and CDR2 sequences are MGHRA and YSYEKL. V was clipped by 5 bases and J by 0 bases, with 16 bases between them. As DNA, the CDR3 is TGCGCCAGCAGCGGACATTTGGGATTTTTGAACACTGAAGCTTTCTTT. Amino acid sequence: CASSGHLGFLNTEAFF.

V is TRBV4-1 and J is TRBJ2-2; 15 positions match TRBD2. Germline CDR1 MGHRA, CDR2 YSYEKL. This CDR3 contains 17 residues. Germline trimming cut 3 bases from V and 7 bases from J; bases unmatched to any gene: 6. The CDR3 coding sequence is TGCGCCAGCAGCCAGGGGACTAGCGGGGGGATTTACGGGGAGCTGTTTTTT. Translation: CASSQGTSGGIYGELFF.

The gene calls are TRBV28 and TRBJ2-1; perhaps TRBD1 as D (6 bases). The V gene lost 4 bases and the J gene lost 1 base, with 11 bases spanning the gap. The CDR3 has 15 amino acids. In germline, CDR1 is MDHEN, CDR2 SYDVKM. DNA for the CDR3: TGTGCCAGCAGTTCCCAGGGGAGATCCTACAATGAGCAGTTCTTC. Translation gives CASSSQGRSYNEQFF.

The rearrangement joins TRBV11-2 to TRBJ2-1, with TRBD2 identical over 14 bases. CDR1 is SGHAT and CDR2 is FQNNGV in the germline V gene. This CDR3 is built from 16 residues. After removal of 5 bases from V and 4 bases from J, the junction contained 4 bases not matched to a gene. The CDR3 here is CASSTRLAGGYNEQFF. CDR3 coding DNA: TGTGCCAGCAGCACCAGACTAGCGGGGGGGTACAATGAGCAGTTCTTC. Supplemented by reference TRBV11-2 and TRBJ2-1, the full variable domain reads EAGVAQSPRYKIIEKRQSVAFWCNPISGHATLYWYQQILGQGPKLLIQFQNNGVVDDSQLPKDRFSAERLKGVDSTLKIQPAKLEDSAVYLCASSTRLAGGYNEQFFGPGTRLTVL.

The chain's CDR3 is CASTTRVRVNTEAFF. The CDR3 region has the DNA TGTGCCAGCACCACCCGAGTACGGGTGAACACTGAAGCTTTCTTT. The chain carries TRBV28 and TRBJ1-1; D call uncertain. V was clipped by 7 bases and J by 0 bases, with 15 bases between them. CDR3 length equals 15 residues. In germline, CDR1 is MDHEN, CDR2 SYDVKM.

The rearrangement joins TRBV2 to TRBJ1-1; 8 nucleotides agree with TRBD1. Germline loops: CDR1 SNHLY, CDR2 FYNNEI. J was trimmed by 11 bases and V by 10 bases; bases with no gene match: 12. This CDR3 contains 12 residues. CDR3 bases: TGTGCCACAATGGCCAACAGGGGGGACGCTTTCTTT. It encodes CATMANRGDAFF.

The CDR3 protein is CATSSPRGAGRDNEQFF. In nucleotides, the CDR3 is TGTGCCACCAGCAGCCCTCGGGGGGCGGGGAGGGACAATGAGCAGTTCTTC. V usage is TRBV15 and J usage is TRBJ2-1; a possible D gene is TRBD2 (7 bases). This CDR3 is 17 amino acids long. Germline lookup yields CDR1 LNHNV and CDR2 YYDKDF (reference sequence). Trimming left V 3 bases short and J 5 bases short, with 20 bases between.